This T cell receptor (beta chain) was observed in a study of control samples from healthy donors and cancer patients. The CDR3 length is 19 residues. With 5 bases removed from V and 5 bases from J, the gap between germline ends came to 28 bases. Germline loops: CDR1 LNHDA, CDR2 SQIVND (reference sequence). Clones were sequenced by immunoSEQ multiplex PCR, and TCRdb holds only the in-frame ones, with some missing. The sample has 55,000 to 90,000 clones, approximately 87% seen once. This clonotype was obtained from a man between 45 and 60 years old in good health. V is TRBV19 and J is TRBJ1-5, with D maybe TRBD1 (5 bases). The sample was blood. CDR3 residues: CASSHPGSSGVLRDQPQHF. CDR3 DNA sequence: TGTGCCAGTAGTCACCCCGGGAGCTCGGGGGTTTTAAGGGATCAGCCCCAGCATTTT.